This T cell receptor beta chain was identified during a study of blood T cell repertoires in COVID-19. Produced via immunoSEQ multiplex PCR; TCRdb's table is partial and in-frame only. The sample has about 100,000 clones, about 89% seen once; the top ten hold 0.85% to 1%. Sequencing used peripheral blood. The sequence was obtained from a man in his sixties with acute or convalescent COVID-19.

The CDR3 bases are TGTGCCAGCAGTTTAAAGCCCTCGGGAGGGGTTCCCTACGAGCAGTACGTC. It translates to CASSLKPSGGVPYEQYV. The rearrangement uses TRBV27 and TRBJ2-7; 8 nucleotides agree with TRBD2. The CDR3 runs 17 residues. V shed 2 bases, J shed 2 bases, and the junction held 11 bases outside the gene matches. CDR1 is MNHEY, CDR2 SMNVEV, per germline (reference sequence).